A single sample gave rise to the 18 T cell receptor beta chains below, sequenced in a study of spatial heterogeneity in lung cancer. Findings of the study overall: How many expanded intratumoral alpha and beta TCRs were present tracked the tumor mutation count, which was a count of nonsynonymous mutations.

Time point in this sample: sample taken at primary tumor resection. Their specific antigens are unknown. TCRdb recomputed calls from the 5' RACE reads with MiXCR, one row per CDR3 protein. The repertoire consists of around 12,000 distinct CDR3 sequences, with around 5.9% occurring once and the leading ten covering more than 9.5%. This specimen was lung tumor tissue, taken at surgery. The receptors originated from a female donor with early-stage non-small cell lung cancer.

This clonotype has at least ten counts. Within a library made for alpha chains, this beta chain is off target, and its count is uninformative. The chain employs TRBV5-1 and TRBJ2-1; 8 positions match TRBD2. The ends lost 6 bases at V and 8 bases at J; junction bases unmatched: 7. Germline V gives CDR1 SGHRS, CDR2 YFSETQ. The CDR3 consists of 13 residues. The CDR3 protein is CASTRGAFDEQFF. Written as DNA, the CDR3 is TGCGCCAGCACGCGGGGGGCCTTTGATGAGCAGTTCTTC.

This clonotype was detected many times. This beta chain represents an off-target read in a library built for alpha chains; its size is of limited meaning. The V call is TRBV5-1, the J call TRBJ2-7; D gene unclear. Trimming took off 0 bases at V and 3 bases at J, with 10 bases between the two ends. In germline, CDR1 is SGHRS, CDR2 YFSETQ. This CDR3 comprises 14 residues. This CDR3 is CASSLAAPLYEQYF. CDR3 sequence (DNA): TGCGCCAGCAGCTTGGCCGCCCCCCTCTACGAGCAGTACTTC. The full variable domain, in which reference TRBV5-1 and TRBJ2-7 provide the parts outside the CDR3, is KAGVTQTPRYLIKTRGQQVTLSCSPISGHRSVSWYQQTPGQGLQFLFEYFSETQRNKGNFPGRFSGRQFSNSRSEMNVSTLELGDSALYLCASSLAAPLYEQYFGPGTRLTVT.

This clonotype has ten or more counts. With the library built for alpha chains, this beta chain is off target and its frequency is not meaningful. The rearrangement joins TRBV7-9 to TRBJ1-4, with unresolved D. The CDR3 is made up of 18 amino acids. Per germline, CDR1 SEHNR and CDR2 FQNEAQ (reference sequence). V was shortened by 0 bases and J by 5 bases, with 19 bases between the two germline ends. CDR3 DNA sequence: TGTGCCAGCAGCTTAGCGCTTTCTGGCGTCAGCGCAAATGAAAAACTGTTTTTT. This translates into CASSLALSGVSANEKLFF.

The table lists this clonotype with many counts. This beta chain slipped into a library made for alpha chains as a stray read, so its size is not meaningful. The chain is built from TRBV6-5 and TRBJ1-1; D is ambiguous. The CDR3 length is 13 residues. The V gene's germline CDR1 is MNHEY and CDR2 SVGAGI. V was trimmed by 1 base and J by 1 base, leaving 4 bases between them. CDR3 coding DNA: TGTGCCAGCAGTTACTATTCGAACACTGAAGCTTTCTTT. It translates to CASSYYSNTEAFF.

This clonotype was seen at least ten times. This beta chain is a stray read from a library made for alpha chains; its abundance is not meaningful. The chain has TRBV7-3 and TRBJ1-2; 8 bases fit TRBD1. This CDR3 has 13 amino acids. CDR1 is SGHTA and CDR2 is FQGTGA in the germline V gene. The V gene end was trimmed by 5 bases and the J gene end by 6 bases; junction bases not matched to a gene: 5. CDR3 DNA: TGTGCCAGCAGCCAGACAGGGGAGGATGGCTACACCTTC. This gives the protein CASSQTGEDGYTF. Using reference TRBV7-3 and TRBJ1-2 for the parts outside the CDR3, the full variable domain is GAGVSQTPSNKVTEKGKYVELRCDPISGHTALYWYRQSLGQGPEFLIYFQGTGAADDSGLPNDRFFAVRPEGSVSTLKIQRTERGDSAVYLCASSQTGEDGYTFGSGTRLTVV.

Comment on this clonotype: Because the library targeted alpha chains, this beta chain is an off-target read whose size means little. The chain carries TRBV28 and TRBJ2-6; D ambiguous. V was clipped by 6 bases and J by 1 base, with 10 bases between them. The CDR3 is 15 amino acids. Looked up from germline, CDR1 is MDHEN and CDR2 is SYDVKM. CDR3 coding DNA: TGTGCCAGCAGCCGGATTCCATCTGGGGCCAACGTCCTGACTTTC. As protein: CASSRIPSGANVLTF.

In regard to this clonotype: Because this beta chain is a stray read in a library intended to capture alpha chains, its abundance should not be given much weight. In nucleotides, the CDR3 is TGTGCCAGCAGCTTAGCGACAGGGACGCAGTATTTT. Amino acid sequence: CASSLATGTQYF. The chain employs TRBV11-2 and TRBJ2-3; 7 positions agree with TRBD1. CDR3 size: 12 residues. Trimming removed 1 base from V and 9 bases from J; junction bases left unmatched: 1. CDR1 and CDR2 (germline): SGHAT, FQNNGV.

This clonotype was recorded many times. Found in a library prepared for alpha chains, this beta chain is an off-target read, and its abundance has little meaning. The CDR3 is CASSSPGGNEQFF. The CDR3 nucleotides are TGTGCCAGCAGCTCCCCGGGAGGCAATGAGCAGTTCTTC. The genes are TRBV11-2 and TRBJ2-1; 7 bases line up with TRBD2. CDR1 is SGHAT and CDR2 is FQNNGV in the germline V gene. V shed 4 bases and J 6 bases; nucleotides not matched to a gene: 3. The CDR3 length is 13 residues.

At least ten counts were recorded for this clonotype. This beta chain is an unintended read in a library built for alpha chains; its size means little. The CDR3 loop is CASSLRPQETQYF. The CDR3 DNA reads TGTGCCAGCAGTCTGCGTCCCCAAGAGACCCAGTACTTC. This chain joins TRBV7-9 and TRBJ2-5; D is ambiguous. Germline V gene data show CDR1 as SEHNR and CDR2 as FQNEAQ (reference sequence). The CDR3 covers 13 residues. Trimming removed 6 bases from V and 1 base from J, with 9 bases in between.

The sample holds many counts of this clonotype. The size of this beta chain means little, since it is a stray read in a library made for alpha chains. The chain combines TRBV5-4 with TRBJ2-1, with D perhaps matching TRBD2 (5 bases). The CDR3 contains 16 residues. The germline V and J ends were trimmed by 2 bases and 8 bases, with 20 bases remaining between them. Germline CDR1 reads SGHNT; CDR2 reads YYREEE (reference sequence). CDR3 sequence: CASSFDRTGVTDEQFF. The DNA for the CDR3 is TGTGCCAGCAGCTTTGATCGGACTGGGGTAACGGATGAGCAGTTCTTC.

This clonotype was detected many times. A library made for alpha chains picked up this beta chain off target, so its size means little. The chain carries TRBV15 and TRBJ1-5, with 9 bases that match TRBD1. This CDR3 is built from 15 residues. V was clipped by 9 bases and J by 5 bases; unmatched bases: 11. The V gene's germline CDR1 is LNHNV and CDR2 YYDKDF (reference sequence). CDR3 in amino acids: CATSQGAVKDQPQHF. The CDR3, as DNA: TGTGCCACTTCACAGGGGGCCGTAAAAGATCAGCCCCAGCATTTT.

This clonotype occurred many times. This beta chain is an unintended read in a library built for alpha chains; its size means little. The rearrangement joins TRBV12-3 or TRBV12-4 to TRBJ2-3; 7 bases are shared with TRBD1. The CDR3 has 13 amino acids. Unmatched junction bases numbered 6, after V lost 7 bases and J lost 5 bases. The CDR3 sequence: CASTYQGVDTQYF. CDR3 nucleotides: TGTGCCAGCACCTACCAGGGGGTAGATACGCAGTATTTT.

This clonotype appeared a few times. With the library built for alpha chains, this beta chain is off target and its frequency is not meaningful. This chain's CDR3 is CSAKTPAGTGGSPLHF. In DNA, the CDR3 is TGCAGTGCCAAAACTCCCGCCGGGACAGGCGGATCACCCCTCCACTTT. The V gene is TRBV20-1, the J gene TRBJ1-6, with 8 bases fitting TRBD1. The CDR3 sequence is 16 residues long. V lost 6 bases to trimming and J lost 10 bases; unmatched junction nucleotides: 17. Germline V gene lookup returns CDR1 DFQATT and CDR2 SNEGSKA (reference sequence).

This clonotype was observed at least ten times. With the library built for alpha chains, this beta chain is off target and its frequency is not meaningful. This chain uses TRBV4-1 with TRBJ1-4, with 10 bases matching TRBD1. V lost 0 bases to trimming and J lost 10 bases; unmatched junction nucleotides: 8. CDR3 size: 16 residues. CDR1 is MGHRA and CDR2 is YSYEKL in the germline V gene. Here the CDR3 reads CASSQDRDRGGGKLFF. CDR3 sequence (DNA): TGCGCCAGCAGCCAAGATCGGGACAGGGGAGGAGGAAAACTGTTTTTT.

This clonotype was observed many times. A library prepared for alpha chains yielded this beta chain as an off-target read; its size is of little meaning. In nucleotides, the CDR3 is TGCAGTGCCATGGAGCAAGAGACCCAGTACTTC. This gives the protein CSAMEQETQYF. The chain employs TRBV20-1 and TRBJ2-5; D is unclear. V was clipped by 6 bases and J by 2 bases, with 7 bases between them. The germline CDR1 and CDR2 sequences are DFQATT and SNEGSKA (reference sequence). The CDR3 is 11 amino acids.

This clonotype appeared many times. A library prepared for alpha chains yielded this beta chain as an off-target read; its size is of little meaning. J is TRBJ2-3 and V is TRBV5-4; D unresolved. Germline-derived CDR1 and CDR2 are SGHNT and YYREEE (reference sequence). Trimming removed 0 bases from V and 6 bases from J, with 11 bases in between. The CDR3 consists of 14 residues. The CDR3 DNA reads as TGTGCCAGCAGCTTGGATATCTGGTCTGATACGCAGTATTTT. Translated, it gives CASSLDIWSDTQYF.

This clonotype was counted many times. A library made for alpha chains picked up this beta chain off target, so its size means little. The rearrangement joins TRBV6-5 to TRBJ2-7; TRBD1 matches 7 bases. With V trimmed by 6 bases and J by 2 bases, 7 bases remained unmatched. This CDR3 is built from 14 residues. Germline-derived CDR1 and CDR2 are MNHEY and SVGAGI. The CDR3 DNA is TGTGCCAGCAGCAACAGGGGTCCCGCCTACGAGCAGTACTTC. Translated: CASSNRGPAYEQYF.

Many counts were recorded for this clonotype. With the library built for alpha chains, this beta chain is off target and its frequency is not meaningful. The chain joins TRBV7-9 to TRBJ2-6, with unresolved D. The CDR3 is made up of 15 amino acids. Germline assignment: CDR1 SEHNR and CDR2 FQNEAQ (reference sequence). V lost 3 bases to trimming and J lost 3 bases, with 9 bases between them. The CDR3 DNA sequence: TGTGCCAGCAGCTTTAAGTTTGATGGGGCCAACGTCCTGACTTTC. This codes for CASSFKFDGANVLTF.